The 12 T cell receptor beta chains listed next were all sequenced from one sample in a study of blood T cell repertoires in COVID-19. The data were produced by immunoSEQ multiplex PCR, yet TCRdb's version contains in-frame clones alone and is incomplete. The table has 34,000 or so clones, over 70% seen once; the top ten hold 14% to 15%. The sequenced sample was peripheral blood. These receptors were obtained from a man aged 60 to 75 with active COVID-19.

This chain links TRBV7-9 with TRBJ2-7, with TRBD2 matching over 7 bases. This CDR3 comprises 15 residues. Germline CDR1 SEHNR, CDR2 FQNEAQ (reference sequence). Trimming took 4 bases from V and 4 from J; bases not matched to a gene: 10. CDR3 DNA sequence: TGTGCCAGCAGCTGGACGGGAGGACGGGTTTACGAGCAGTACTTC. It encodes CASSWTGGRVYEQYF.

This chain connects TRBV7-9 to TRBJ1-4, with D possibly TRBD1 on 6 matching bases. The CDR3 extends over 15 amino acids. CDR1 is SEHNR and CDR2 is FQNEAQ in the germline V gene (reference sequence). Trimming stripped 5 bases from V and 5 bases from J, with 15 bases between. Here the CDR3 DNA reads TGTGCCAGCAGCGTCACCGGGACACTGAATGAAAAACTGTTTTTT. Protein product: CASSVTGTLNEKLFF.

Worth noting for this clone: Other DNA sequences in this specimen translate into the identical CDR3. The DNA of the CDR3 is TGTGCCAGTAGTATTCCGGGACAGGGGGTTTACGAGCAGTACTTC. It encodes CASSIPGQGVYEQYF. The V gene is TRBV19, the J gene TRBJ2-7, with TRBD1 identical over 11 bases. Germline CDR1 reads LNHDA; CDR2 reads SQIVND (reference sequence). This CDR3 region has 15 residues. J lost 4 bases, V lost 3 bases, and 5 bases had no gene match.

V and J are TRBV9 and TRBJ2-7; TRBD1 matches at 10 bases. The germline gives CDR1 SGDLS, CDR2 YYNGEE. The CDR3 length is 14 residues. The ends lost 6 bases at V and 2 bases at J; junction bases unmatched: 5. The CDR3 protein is CASTPGTGAYEQYF. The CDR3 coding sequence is TGTGCCAGCACCCCCGGGACAGGGGCCTACGAGCAGTACTTC.

CDR3 region: CASSLRDRAMAYNSPLHF. CDR3 bases: TGTGCCAGCAGCTTAAGGGACAGGGCTATGGCCTATAATTCACCCCTCCACTTT. This sequence joins TRBV11-2 and TRBJ1-6; 9 nucleotides align to TRBD1. CDR1 is SGHAT and CDR2 is FQNNGV in the germline V gene. J was trimmed by 2 bases and V by 2 bases; bases with no gene match: 7. This CDR3 is built from 18 residues.

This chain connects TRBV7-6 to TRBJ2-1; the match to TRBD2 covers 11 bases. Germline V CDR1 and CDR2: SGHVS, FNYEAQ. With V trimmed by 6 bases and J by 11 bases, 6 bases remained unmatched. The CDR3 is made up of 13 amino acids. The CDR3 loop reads CASSSGTSGKQFF. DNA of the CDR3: TGTGCCAGCAGTTCCGGGACTAGCGGTAAGCAGTTCTTC.

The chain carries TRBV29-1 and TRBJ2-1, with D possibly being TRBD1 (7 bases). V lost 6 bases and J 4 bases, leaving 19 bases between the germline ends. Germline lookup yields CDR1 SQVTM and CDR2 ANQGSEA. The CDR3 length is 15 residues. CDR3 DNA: TGCAGCGTCTTCGCCGGGGACAGCGGGTACAATGAGCAGTTCTTC. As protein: CSVFAGDSGYNEQFF.

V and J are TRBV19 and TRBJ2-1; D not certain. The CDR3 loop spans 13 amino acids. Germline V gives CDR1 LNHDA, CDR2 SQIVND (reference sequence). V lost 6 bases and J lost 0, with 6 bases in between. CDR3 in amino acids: CASSSTSYNEQFF. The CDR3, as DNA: TGTGCCAGTAGCAGTACCTCCTACAATGAGCAGTTCTTC.

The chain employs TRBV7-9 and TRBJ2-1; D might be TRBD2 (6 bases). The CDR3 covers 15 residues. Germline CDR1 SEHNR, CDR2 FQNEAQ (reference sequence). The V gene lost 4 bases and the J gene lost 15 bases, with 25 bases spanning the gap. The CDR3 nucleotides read TGTGCCAGCAGCTCCGCGGCTATCGGACTAAAGATTCGGTTCTTC. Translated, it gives CASSSAAIGLKIRFF.

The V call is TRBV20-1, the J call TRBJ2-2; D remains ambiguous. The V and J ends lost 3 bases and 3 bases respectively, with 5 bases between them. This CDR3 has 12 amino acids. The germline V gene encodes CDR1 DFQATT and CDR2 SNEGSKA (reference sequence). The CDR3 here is CSASRDTGELFF. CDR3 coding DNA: TGCAGTGCTAGTCGGGACACCGGGGAGCTGTTTTTT.

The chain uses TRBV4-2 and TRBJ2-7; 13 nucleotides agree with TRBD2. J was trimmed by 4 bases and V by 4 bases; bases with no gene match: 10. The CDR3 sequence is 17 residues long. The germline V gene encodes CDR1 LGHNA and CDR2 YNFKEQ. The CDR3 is CASSRNSGTSGIYEQYF. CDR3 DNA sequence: TGTGCCAGCAGCCGAAATTCCGGGACTAGCGGGATTTACGAGCAGTACTTC.

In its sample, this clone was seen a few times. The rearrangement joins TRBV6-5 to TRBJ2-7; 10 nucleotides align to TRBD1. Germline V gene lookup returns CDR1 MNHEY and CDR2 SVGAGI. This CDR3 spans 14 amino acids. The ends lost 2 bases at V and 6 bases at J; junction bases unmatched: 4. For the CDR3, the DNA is TGTGCCAGCAGTTACACCGGACAGGGGGTCGAGCAGTACTTC. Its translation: CASSYTGQGVEQYF.